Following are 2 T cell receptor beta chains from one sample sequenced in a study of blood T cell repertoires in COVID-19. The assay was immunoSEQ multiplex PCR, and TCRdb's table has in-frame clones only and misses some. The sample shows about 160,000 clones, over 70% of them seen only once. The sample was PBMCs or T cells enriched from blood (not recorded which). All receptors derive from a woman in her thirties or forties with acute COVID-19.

CDR3 bases: TGCGCCAGCAGCCAAGGGACTAGCGGGAGTAGGGGCTCCTACAATGAGCAGTTCTTC. Amino acids: CASSQGTSGSRGSYNEQFF. The chain joins TRBV4-1 to TRBJ2-1, with TRBD2 matching over 13 bases. The CDR3 extends over 19 amino acids. Trimming cost V 1 base and J 0 bases; bases outside gene matches: 6. CDR1 MGHRA and CDR2 YSYEKL come from the germline V gene.

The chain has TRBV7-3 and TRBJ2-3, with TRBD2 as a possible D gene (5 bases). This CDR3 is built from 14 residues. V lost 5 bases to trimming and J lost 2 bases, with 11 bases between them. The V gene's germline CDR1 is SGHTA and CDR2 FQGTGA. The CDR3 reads CASSLSRDTDTQYF. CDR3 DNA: TGTGCCAGCAGCCTGTCCCGGGACACAGATACGCAGTATTTT.